One and the same sample provided the 10 T cell receptor beta chains below, sequenced in a study of T cells in Graves' hyperthyroidism and ophthalmopathy. TCR beta CDR3 sequences were amplified from RNA transcripts. The HTBI primer set was used in a first-round RT-PCR of the TCR CDR3. TCRdb re-analysed the multiplex PCR reads in MiXCR, keeping a single row per CDR3 protein. The data show a few hundred thousand distinct CDR3 sequences, over 15% seen once. Sequenced material: blood. The receptor source for this set is a woman aged 18-30 years with Graves' ophthalmopathy.

In this sample, this clonotype turned up a few times. The rearrangement uses TRBV5-1 and TRBJ2-1, with unresolved D. The ends were cut back, 0 bases at V and 0 bases at J, with 10 bases in the middle. The germline V gene encodes CDR1 SGHRS and CDR2 YFSETQ. This CDR3 contains 16 residues. DNA for the CDR3: TGCGCCAGCAGCTTGGCGGTCCCTAGCTCCTACAATGAGCAGTTCTTC. Its translation: CASSLAVPSSYNEQFF.

The rearrangement joins TRBV7-3 to TRBJ1-1; D perhaps matches TRBD1 (5 bases). This CDR3 comprises 13 residues. In germline, CDR1 is SGHTA, CDR2 FQGTGA. Trimming cost V 5 bases and J 4 bases, with 11 bases left between them. CDR3: CASSPERGTEAFF. The CDR3 coding sequence is TGTGCCAGCAGCCCTGAGAGGGGCACTGAAGCTTTCTTT.

This clonotype was counted a few times. The rearrangement links TRBV10-3 to TRBJ2-1, with 14 bases fitting TRBD2. Germline CDR1 and CDR2: ENHRY and SYGVKD. The J segment lost 4 bases and the V segment lost 7 bases, leaving 18 bases of the junction unmatched. CDR3 length equals 20 residues. The CDR3 DNA reads TGTGCCATCACCGATGGGACTAGCGGGAGAGGAGGCCGTCGTTACAATGAGCAGTTCTTC. Amino acids: CAITDGTSGRGGRRYNEQFF.

The gene calls are TRBV6-1 and TRBJ2-7; 12 bases are shared with TRBD1. Trimming at V came to 6 bases and at J to 4 bases, leaving 10 bases not matched to a gene. The CDR3 has 16 amino acids. Per the germline V gene, CDR1 is MNHNS and CDR2 is SASEGT. CDR3 DNA sequence: TGTGCCAGCAGCCCTGGGACAGGGGGCTCGGAATACGAGCAGTACTTC. It codes for CASSPGTGGSEYEQYF.

As to this clonotype: A single base separates this from a much larger clone, so it may be a read error. The V gene is TRBV30, the J gene TRBJ2-1; 9 nucleotides match TRBD2. This CDR3 has 15 residues. V dropped 2 bases and J dropped 9; count of bases not matched to a gene: 11. The germline CDR1 and CDR2 sequences are GTSNPN and SVGIG (reference sequence). CDR3 amino acids: CAWSWGQREDSEQFF. The CDR3 DNA reads TGTGCCTGGAGTTGGGGACAGCGGGAGGATAGTGAGCAGTTCTTC.

J is TRBJ2-1 and V is TRBV7-9; 7 bases are a match to TRBD1. The CDR3 consists of 15 residues. Trimming cost V 2 bases and J 6 bases; bases outside gene matches: 7. Per the germline V gene, CDR1 is SEHNR and CDR2 is FQNEAQ (reference sequence). Here the CDR3 DNA reads TGTGCCAGCAGCTTACTCGGTGCAGGGGGCAATGAGCAGTTCTTC. This translates into CASSLLGAGGNEQFF.

The genes are TRBV19 and TRBJ2-1; TRBD2 aligns across 9 bases. CDR1 is LNHDA and CDR2 is SQIVND in the germline V gene (reference sequence). V shed 3 bases and J 5 bases; nucleotides not matched to a gene: 5. This CDR3 contains 15 residues. The CDR3 region is CASSMGAGGNNEQFF. The CDR3 DNA follows: TGTGCCAGTAGTATGGGGGCGGGAGGGAACAATGAGCAGTTCTTC.

Only a few counts were recorded for this clonotype. This rearrangement joins TRBV29-1 to TRBJ2-2, with D unresolved. The V gene lost 4 bases and the J gene lost 7 bases, with 7 bases spanning the gap. The length of the CDR3 is 11 residues. Germline V gene data show CDR1 as SQVTM and CDR2 as ANQGSEA. In DNA, the CDR3 is TGCAGCGTTGCACGGGTCGGGGAGCTGTTTTTT. The encoded protein is CSVARVGELFF.

This clonotype occurred a few times. V usage is TRBV27 and J usage is TRBJ2-1, with 11 bases fitting TRBD2. Germline CDR1 is MNHEY and CDR2 is SMNVEV (reference sequence). The trim removed 5 bases at V and 8 bases at J, leaving 8 bases unmatched. The CDR3 contains 15 residues. The CDR3 sequence: CASSAGTSGDDEQFF. CDR3 in DNA: TGTGCCAGCAGTGCCGGGACTAGCGGAGACGATGAGCAGTTCTTC.

The chain recombines TRBV5-6 with TRBJ2-7, with 8 nucleotides matching TRBD1. This CDR3 is built from 14 residues. V shed 5 bases, J shed 5 bases, and the junction held 9 bases outside the gene matches. CDR1 and CDR2 from the germline V gene are SGHDT and YYEEEE. For the CDR3, the DNA is TGTGCCAGCAGTCCGACAGGGGAAGACGACGAGCAGTACTTC. It encodes CASSPTGEDDEQYF. Full variable domain (missing parts from reference TRBV5-6 and TRBJ2-7): DAGVTQSPTHLIKTRGQQVTLRCSPKSGHDTVSWYQQALGQGPQFIFQYYEEEERQRGNFPDRFSGHQFPNYSSELNVNALLLGDSALYLCASSPTGEDDEQYFGPGTRLTVT.